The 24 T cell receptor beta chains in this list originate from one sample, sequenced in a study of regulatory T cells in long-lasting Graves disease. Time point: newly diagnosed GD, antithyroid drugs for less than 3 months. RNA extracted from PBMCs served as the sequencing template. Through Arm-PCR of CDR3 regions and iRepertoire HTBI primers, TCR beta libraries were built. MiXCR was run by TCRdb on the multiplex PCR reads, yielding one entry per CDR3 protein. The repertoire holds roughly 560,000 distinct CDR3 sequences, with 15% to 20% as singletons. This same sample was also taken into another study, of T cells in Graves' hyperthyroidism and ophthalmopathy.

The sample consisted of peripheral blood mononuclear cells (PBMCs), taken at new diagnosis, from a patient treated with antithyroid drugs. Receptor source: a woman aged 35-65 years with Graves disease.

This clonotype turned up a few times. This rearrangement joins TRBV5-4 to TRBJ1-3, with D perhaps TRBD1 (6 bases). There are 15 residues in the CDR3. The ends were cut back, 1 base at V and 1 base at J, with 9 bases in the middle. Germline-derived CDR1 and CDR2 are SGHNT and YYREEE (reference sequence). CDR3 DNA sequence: TGTGCCAGCAGCTTGCAGGGGATGTCTGGAAACACCATATATTTT. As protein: CASSLQGMSGNTIYF.

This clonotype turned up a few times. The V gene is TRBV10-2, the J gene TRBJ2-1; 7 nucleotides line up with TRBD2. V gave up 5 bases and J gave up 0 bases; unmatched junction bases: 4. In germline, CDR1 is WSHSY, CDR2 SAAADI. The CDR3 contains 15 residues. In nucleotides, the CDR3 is TGCGCCAGCAGTCCGGGACTACGCTCCTACAATGAGCAGTTCTTC. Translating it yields CASSPGLRSYNEQFF.

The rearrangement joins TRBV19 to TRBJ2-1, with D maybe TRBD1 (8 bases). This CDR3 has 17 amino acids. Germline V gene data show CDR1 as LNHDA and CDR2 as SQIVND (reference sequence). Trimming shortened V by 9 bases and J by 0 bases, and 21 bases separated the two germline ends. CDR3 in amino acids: CASADRGGDSSYNEQFF. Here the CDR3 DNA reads TGTGCCAGCGCAGACAGGGGAGGGGATAGCTCCTACAATGAGCAGTTCTTC. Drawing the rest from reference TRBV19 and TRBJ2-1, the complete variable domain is DGGITQSPKYLFRKEGQNVTLSCEQNLNHDAMYWYRQDPGQGLRLIYYSQIVNDFQKGDIAEGYSVSREKKESFPLTVTSAQKNPTAFYLCASADRGGDSSYNEQFFGPGTRLTVL.

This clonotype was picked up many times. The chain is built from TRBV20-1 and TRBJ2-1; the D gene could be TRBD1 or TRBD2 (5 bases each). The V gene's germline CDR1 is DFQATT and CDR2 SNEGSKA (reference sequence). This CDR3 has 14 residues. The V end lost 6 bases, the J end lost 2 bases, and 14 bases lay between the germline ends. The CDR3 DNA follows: TGCAGTGCCAATTCGGGACCTACCTACAATGAGCAGTTCTTC. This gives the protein CSANSGPTYNEQFF.

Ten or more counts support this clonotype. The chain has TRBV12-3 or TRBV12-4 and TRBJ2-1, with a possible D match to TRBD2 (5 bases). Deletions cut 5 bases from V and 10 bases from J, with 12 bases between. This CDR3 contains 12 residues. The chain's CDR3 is CASSPGIYEQFF. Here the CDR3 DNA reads TGTGCCAGCAGTCCGGGGATTTACGAGCAGTTCTTC.

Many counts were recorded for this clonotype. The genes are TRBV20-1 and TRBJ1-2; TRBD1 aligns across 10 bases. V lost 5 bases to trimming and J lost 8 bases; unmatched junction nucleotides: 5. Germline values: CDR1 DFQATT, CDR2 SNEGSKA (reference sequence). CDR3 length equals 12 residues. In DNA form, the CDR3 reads TGCAGTGCTCCTGACAGGGGGCAAGGCTACACCTTC. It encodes CSAPDRGQGYTF.

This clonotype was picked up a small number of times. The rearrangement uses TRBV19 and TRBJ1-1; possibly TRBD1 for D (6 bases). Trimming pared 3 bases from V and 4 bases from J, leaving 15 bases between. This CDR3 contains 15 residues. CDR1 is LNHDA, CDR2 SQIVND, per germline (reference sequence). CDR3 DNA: TGTGCCAGTAGTATCTTTGGGGGGGCGGCCACTGAAGCTTTCTTT. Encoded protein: CASSIFGGAATEAFF.

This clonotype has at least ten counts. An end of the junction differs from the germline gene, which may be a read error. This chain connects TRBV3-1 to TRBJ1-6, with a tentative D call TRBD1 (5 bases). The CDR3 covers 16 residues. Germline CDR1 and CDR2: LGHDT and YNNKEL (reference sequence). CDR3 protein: CASRQGSTGGNSPLHF. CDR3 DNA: TGTGCCAGCAGGCAAGGAAGTACAGGTGGAAATTCACCCCTCCACTTT.

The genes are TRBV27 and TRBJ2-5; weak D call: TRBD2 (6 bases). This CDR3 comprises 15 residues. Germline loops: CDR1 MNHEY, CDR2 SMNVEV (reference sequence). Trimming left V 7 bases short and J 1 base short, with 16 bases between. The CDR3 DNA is TGTGCCAGCACCTCCTTGGGTAGCGGCCAAGAGACCCAGTACTTC. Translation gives CASTSLGSGQETQYF.

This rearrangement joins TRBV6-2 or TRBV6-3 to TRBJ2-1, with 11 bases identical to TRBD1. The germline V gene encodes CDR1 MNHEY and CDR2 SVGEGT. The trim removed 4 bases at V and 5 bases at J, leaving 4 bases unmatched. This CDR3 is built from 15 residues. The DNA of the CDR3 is TGTGCCAGCAGTTGGGGGACAGGGGGAAACAATGAGCAGTTCTTC. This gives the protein CASSWGTGGNNEQFF.

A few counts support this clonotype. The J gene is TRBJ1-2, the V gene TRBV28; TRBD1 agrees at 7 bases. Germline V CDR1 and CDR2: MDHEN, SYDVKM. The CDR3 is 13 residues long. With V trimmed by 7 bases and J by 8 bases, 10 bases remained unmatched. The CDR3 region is CASNPGGLGGYTF. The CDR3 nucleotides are TGTGCCAGCAACCCAGGGGGTTTAGGCGGCTACACCTTC.

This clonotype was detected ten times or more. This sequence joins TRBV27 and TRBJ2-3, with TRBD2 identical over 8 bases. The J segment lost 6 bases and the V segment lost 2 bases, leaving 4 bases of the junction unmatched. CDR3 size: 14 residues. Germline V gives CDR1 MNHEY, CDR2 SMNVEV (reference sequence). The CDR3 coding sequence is TGTGCCAGCAGTTTAGGGACTAGGTGGGATACGCAGTATTTT. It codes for CASSLGTRWDTQYF.

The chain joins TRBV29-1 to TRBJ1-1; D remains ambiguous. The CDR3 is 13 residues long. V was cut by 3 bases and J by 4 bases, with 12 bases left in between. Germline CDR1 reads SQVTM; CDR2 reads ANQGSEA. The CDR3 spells CSVDPEVGTEAFF. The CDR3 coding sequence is TGCAGCGTTGACCCGGAGGTGGGCACTGAAGCTTTCTTT.

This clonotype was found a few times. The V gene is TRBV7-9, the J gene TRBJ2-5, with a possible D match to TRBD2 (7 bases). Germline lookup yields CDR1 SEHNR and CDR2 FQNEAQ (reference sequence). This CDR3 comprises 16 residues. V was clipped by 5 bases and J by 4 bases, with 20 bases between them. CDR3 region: CASSHPRGGRRETQYF. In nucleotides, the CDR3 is TGTGCCAGCAGCCACCCTAGGGGGGGGCGGCGAGAGACCCAGTACTTC.

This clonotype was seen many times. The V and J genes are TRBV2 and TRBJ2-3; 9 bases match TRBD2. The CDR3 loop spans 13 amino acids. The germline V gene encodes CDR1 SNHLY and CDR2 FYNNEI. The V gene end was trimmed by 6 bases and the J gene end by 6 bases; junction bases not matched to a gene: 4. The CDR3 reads CASRAGGPDTQYF. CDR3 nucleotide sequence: TGTGCCAGCAGGGCGGGGGGGCCCGATACGCAGTATTTT.

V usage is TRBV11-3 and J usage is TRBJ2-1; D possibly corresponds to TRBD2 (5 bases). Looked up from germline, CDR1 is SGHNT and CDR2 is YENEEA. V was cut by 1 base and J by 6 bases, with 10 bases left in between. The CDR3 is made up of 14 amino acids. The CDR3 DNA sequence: TGTGCCAGCAGCTTAGCTGAGGGCCTCAATGAGCAGTTCTTC. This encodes CASSLAEGLNEQFF.

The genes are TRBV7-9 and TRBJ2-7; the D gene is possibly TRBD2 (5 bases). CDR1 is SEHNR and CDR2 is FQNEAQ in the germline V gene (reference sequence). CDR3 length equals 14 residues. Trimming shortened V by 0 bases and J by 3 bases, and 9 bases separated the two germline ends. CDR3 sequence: CASSLAGDFYEQYF. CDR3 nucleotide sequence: TGTGCCAGCAGCTTAGCCGGGGATTTCTACGAGCAGTACTTC.

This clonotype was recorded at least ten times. CDR3 sequence: CASSEDEGGRDNQPQHF. The DNA for the CDR3 is TGTGCCAGCAGTGAAGACGAGGGAGGGCGTGACAATCAGCCCCAGCATTTT. The J gene is TRBJ1-5, the V gene TRBV2, with no clear D. Germline-derived CDR1 and CDR2 are SNHLY and FYNNEI. Trimming removed 1 base at V and 3 bases at J, with 16 bases between. CDR3 length equals 17 residues.

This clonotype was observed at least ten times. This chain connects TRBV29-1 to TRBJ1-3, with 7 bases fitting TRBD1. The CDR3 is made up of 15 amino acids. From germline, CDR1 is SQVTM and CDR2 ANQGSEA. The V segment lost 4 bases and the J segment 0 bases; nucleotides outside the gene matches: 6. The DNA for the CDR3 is TGCAGCGTTGGCCAGGGACAGAGCTCTGGAAACACCATATATTTT. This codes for CSVGQGQSSGNTIYF.

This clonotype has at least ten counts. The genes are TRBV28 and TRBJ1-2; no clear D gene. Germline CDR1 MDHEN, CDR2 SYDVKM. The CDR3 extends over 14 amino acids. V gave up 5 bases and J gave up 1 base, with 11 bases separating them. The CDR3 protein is CASSTGQVNYGYTF. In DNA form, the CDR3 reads TGTGCCAGCAGTACGGGCCAAGTTAACTATGGCTACACCTTC.

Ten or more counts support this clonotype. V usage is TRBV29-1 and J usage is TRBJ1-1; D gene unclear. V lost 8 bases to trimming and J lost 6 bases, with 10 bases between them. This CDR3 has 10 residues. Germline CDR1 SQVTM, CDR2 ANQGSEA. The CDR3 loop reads CSTGLAEAFF. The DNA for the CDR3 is TGCAGCACGGGCCTGGCTGAAGCTTTCTTT.

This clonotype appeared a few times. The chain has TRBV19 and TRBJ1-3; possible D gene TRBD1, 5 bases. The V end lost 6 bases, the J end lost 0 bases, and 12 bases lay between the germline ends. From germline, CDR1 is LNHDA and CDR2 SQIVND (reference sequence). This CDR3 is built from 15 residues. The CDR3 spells CASRRDGSSGNTIYF. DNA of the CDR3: TGTGCCAGTAGGAGGGACGGAAGCTCTGGAAACACCATATATTTT.

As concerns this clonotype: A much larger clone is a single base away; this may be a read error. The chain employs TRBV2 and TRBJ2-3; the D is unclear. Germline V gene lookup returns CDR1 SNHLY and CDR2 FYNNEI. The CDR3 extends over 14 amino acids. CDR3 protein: CVSRLHISTDTQYF. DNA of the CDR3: TGTGTCAGCAGACTCCACATCAGCACAGATACGCAGTATTTT.

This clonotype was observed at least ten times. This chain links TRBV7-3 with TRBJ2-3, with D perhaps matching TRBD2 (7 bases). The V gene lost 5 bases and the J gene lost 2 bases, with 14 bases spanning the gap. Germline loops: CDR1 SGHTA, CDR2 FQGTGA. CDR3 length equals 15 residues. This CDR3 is CASSLRGAYTDTQYF. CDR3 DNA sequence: TGTGCCAGCAGCCTACGGGGGGCTTACACAGATACGCAGTATTTT.